This TCR beta chain was retrieved from a study of CD8+ T cells in alopecia areata. Following extraction, RNA underwent reverse transcription to cDNA, which served as the sequencing template. Clones were read by immunoSEQ multiplex PCR, and TCRdb kept only the in-frame ones, dropping some. Of 150,000 or so clones listed, under 70% are singletons. Findings and caveats of the study: Any link of baseline CD8+ expansion to response, resting on one nonresponder, remains uncertain. Scalp clonality decreased significantly with tofacitinib, and so did expanded CD8+ clones among the top 100. Shared TCR sequences were less clear between patients than in mice, possibly partly from HLA diversity. Normal skin's resident alphabeta T cells are sequenced alongside lesional scalp T cells.

Germline assignment: CDR1 SGDLS and CDR2 YYNGEE. The V end lost 0 bases, the J end lost 5 bases, and 20 bases lay between the germline ends. The length of the CDR3 is 18 residues. Treatment indicated: oral pan-JAK inhibitor, 5-10 mg twice daily. In regard to this clone: Its antigen is unknown.

This TCR came from a human donor with alopecia areata. The sample here was CD4+ T cells sorted from blood, taken at week 4, from a patient treated with tofacitinib. The rearrangement uses TRBV9 and TRBJ2-2, with D possibly TRBD2 on 7 matching bases. DNA of the CDR3: TGTGCCAGCAGCGTAGCCCGGTTACAGGGAGGGGGTACCGGGGAGCTGTTTTTT. As protein: CASSVARLQGGGTGELFF.